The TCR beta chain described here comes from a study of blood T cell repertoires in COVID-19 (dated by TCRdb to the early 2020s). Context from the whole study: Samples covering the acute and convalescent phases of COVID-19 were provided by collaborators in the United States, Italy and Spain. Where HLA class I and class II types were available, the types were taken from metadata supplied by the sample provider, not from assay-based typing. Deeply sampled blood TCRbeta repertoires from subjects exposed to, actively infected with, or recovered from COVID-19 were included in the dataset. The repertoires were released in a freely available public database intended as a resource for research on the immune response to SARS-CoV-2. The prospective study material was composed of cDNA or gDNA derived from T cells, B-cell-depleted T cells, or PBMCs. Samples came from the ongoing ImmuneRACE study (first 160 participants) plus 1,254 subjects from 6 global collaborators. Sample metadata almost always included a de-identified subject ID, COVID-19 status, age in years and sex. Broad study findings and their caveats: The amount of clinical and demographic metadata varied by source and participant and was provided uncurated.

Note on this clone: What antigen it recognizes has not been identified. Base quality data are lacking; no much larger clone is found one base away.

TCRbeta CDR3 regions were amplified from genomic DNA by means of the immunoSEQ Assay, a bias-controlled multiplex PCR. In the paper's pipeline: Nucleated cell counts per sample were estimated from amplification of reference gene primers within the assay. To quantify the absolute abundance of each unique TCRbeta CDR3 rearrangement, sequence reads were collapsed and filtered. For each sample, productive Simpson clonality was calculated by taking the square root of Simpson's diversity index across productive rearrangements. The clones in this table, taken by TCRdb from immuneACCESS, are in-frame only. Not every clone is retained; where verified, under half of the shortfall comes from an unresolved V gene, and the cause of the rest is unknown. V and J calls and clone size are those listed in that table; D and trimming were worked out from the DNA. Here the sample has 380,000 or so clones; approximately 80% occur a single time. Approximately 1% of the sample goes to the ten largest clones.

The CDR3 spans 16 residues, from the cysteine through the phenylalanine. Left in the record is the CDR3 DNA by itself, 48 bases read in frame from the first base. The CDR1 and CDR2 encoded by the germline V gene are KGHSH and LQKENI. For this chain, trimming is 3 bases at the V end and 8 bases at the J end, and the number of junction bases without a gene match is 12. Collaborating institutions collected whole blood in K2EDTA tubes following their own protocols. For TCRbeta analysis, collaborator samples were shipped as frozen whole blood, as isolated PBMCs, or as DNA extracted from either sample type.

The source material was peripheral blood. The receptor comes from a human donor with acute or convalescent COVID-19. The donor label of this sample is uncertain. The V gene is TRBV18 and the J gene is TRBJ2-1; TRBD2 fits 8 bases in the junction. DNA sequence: TGTGCCAGCTCACCGCCCCTCGCGGGGGGTTTTTATGAGCAGTTCTTC. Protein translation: CASSPPLAGGFYEQFF.